The 4 T cell receptor beta chains below were found in one sample sequenced in a study of cytomegalovirus exposure and HLA in healthy donors. Profiled with immunoSEQ multiplex PCR; TCRdb holds only in-frame clones, not every one. The table records tens of thousands of clones, 90% to 95% of them present only once. What was sequenced was PBMCs. The receptors originated from a young man in good health and CMV-seronegative.

The chain recombines TRBV7-6 with TRBJ1-1, with D hard to call. The CDR3 runs to 17 residues. Germline V gene data show CDR1 as SGHVS and CDR2 as FNYEAQ. Trimming cost V 0 bases and J 2 bases, with 16 bases left between them. CDR3 amino acids: CASSLAIAEHLNTEAFF. In nucleotides, the CDR3 is TGTGCCAGCAGCTTAGCCATAGCAGAACACCTCAACACTGAAGCTTTCTTT.

V gene TRBV5-4 combines with J gene TRBJ2-1; D is ambiguous. The germline V gene has CDR1 SGHNT and CDR2 YYREEE (reference sequence). V was cut by 1 base and J by 2 bases, with 7 bases left in between. The CDR3 is made up of 14 amino acids. In DNA form, the CDR3 reads TGTGCCAGCAGCTTGTCCAGGACCTACAATGAGCAGTTCTTC. Translated: CASSLSRTYNEQFF.

The chain has TRBV28 and TRBJ2-1; 9 bases match TRBD2. Germline CDR1 MDHEN, CDR2 SYDVKM. Trimming removed 4 bases from V and 2 bases from J; junction bases left unmatched: 3. The CDR3 sequence is 15 residues long. The CDR3 sequence: CASSSRLAAYNEQFF. The CDR3 nucleotides read TGTGCCAGCAGTTCACGACTAGCGGCCTACAATGAGCAGTTCTTC.

This clone is a singleton in its sample. The chain links TRBV30 to TRBJ2-5; D perhaps matches TRBD2 (5 bases). Trimming stripped 0 bases from V and 5 bases from J, with 10 bases between. The CDR3 totals 13 residues. Germline-derived CDR1 and CDR2 are GTSNPN and SVGIG (reference sequence). The CDR3 spells CAWSVSGFETQYF. CDR3 coding DNA: TGTGCCTGGAGTGTCTCGGGATTCGAGACCCAGTACTTC. The complete variable domain, with remaining parts taken from reference TRBV30 and TRBJ2-5, reads SQTIHQWPATLVQPVGSPLSLECTVEGTSNPNLYWYRQAAGRGLQLLFYSVGIGQISSEVPQNLSASRPQDRQFILSSKKLLLSDSGFYLCAWSVSGFETQYFGPGTRLLVL.